This entry lists 2 T cell receptor beta chains sequenced from one sample in a study of neoadjuvant anti-PD-1 for oral cavity cancer. Sequenced by immunoSEQ multiplex PCR; TCRdb stores in-frame clones only, minus some. The data show about 37,000 clones, more than 35% seen once. Time point noted: after neoadjuvant nivolumab, at surgical resection. Sequencing was performed on tumor tissue, taken after nivolumab (anti-PD-1) treatment. The receptor set was obtained from a person between 40 and 79 years old with oral cavity squamous cell carcinoma.

This clone has just a few counts. The V and J genes are TRBV4-1 and TRBJ1-1; possible D gene TRBD1, 5 bases. The CDR3 is 14 amino acids. The germline V gene has CDR1 MGHRA and CDR2 YSYEKL. Between the trimmed V and J ends, which lost 3 bases and 3 bases, there was a span of 11 bases. CDR3 sequence (DNA): TGCGCCAGCAGCCACCCGACAGCATACACTGAAGCTTTCTTT. Translation gives CASSHPTAYTEAFF.

This clone has at least ten counts. The gene calls are TRBV10-3 and TRBJ2-7; D remains unclear. Trimming stripped 2 bases from V and 0 bases from J, with 8 bases between. Germline loops: CDR1 ENHRY, CDR2 SYGVKD. The CDR3 is 14 amino acids. CDR3 bases: TGTGCCATCAGTGAGCCTCAGACCTCCTACGAGCAGTACTTC. It specifies CAISEPQTSYEQYF.